The 16 T cell receptor beta chains in this list originate from one sample, sequenced in a study of control samples from healthy donors and cancer patients. Profiling relied on immunoSEQ multiplex PCR, and the TCRdb table lists in-frame clones only, not all of them. Among about 75,000 clones, 90% to 95% were seen once, and the ten largest hold roughly 6.2%. What was sequenced was blood. The receptors shown here come from a woman between 40 and 50 years old in good health.

The chain combines TRBV15 with TRBJ1-2; TRBD1 agrees at 11 bases. This CDR3 is 17 amino acids long. Unmatched junction bases numbered 4, after V lost 1 base and J lost 0 bases. Germline V gene sequence: CDR1 LNHNV, CDR2 YYDKDF (reference sequence). CDR3 in amino acids: CATSRVQGQGANYGYTF. CDR3 in DNA: TGTGCCACCAGCAGAGTGCAGGGACAGGGGGCTAACTATGGCTACACCTTC.

This clone came up a few times. The chain has TRBV4-2 and TRBJ2-7; 13 positions match TRBD2. The CDR3 contains 17 residues. Unmatched junction bases numbered 6, after V lost 4 bases and J lost 0 bases. Germline V lookup: CDR1 LGHNA, CDR2 YNFKEQ. The CDR3 DNA sequence: TGTGCCAGCAGCCCTGGGACTAGCGGGACCCTCTCCTACGAGCAGTACTTC. Translation gives CASSPGTSGTLSYEQYF.

This sequence joins TRBV6-4 and TRBJ2-7; 9 bases align to TRBD1. Per germline, CDR1 MRHNA and CDR2 SNTAGT. V lost 6 bases, J lost 7 bases, and 16 bases stayed unmatched. CDR3 size: 16 residues. The CDR3 reads CASSEAPGQGWKEQYF. In DNA form, the CDR3 reads TGTGCCAGCAGCGAAGCCCCGGGACAGGGTTGGAAGGAGCAGTACTTC.

This clone was detected only a few times. The chain joins TRBV7-9 to TRBJ2-3; TRBD1 aligns across 7 bases. The CDR3 runs 13 residues. Looked up from germline, CDR1 is SEHNR and CDR2 is FQNEAQ (reference sequence). After removal of 5 bases from V and 4 bases from J, the junction contained 3 bases not matched to a gene. CDR3 sequence: CASSTQGADTQYF. The CDR3 coding sequence is TGTGCCAGCAGCACTCAGGGGGCAGATACGCAGTATTTT.

The CDR3 bases are TGTGCCAGCAGCTTAGGTAGAGGGGAAAAACTGTTTTTT. Translating gives CASSLGRGEKLFF. The chain carries TRBV7-2 and TRBJ1-4; D is uncertain. V lost 1 base, J lost 8 bases, and 8 bases lay in between. CDR1 and CDR2 (germline): SGHTA, FQGNSA. The CDR3 spans 13 residues. The entire variable domain, with the rest obtained from reference TRBV7-2 and TRBJ1-4, is as follows: GAGVSQSPSNKVTEKGKDVELRCDPISGHTALYWYRQSLGQGLEFLIYFQGNSAPDKSGLPSDRFSAERTGGSVSTLTIQRTQQEDSAVYLCASSLGRGEKLFFGSGTQLSVL.

This chain uses TRBV3-1 (or the pseudogene TRBV3-2) with TRBJ1-1; tentative D call: TRBD1 (5 bases). The CDR3 spans 13 residues. V lost 1 base and J lost 8, with 11 bases in between. Per the germline V gene, CDR1 is LGHDT and CDR2 is YNNKEL (reference sequence). In DNA, the CDR3 is TGTGCCAGCAGCCAAGCCAGGGTGAGCGAAGCTTTCTTT. It is translated as CASSQARVSEAFF.

The rearrangement uses TRBV29-1 and TRBJ2-5; 7 bases are shared with TRBD2. Germline assignment: CDR1 SQVTM and CDR2 ANQGSEA. CDR3 length: 17 residues. V lost 4 bases and J lost 4; bases outside the gene matches: 18. CDR3 bases: TGCAGCGTTGGGGTTTTCGACGGGAGGAGTTTCTTAGAGACCCAGTACTTC. It translates to CSVGVFDGRSFLETQYF.

For this clone: The junction departs from the called germline gene at one end, perhaps through a read error. The CDR3 spells CASSPVSGANVLAF. CDR3 DNA sequence: TGTGCCAGCTCACCAGTCTCTGGGGCCAACGTCCTGGCTTTC. The V gene is TRBV18, the J gene TRBJ2-6, with D possibly being TRBD1 (5 bases). Germline V gene sequence: CDR1 KGHSH, CDR2 LQKENI. The CDR3 spans 14 residues.

The chain carries TRBV7-3 and TRBJ1-1; D is perhaps TRBD1 (5 bases). This CDR3 spans 13 amino acids. The germline V gene encodes CDR1 SGHTA and CDR2 FQGTGA. The V gene lost 2 bases and the J gene lost 7 bases, with 11 bases spanning the gap. As DNA, the CDR3 is TGTGCCAGCAGCTTACAGGGTGATGGTGAAGCTTTCTTT. The encoded protein is CASSLQGDGEAFF.

V gene TRBV30 combines with J gene TRBJ1-2; D gene unclear. V lost 4 bases to trimming and J lost 2 bases, with 23 bases between them. The CDR3 has 17 amino acids. CDR1 and CDR2 from the germline V gene are GTSNPN and SVGIG (reference sequence). This CDR3 is CAWNGYPYMGSNYGYTF. The CDR3 DNA reads as TGTGCCTGGAACGGTTACCCTTATATGGGCTCAAACTATGGCTACACCTTC.

V and J are TRBV28 and TRBJ2-5; 9 bases map to TRBD1. The V gene end was trimmed by 2 bases and the J gene end by 6 bases; junction bases not matched to a gene: 10. Looked up from germline, CDR1 is MDHEN and CDR2 is SYDVKM. The CDR3 runs to 16 residues. The CDR3: CASSLRGTGYLKTQYF. In nucleotides, the CDR3 is TGTGCCAGCAGTTTACGCGGGACAGGGTATTTGAAGACCCAGTACTTC.

The chain couples TRBV11-2 to TRBJ2-5; TRBD2 matches at 11 bases. V lost 4 bases, J lost 1 base, and 2 bases stayed unmatched. The CDR3 has 15 amino acids. Germline V CDR1 and CDR2: SGHAT, FQNNGV. The DNA of the CDR3 is TGTGCCAGCAGCTCCCTAGCGGGGGGCCAAGAGACCCAGTACTTC. It translates to CASSSLAGGQETQYF.

The V call is TRBV5-4, the J call TRBJ2-3; D is perhaps TRBD1 or TRBD2 (5 bases each). The CDR3 has 15 amino acids. Trimming removed 4 bases at V and 5 bases at J, with 17 bases between. CDR1 is SGHNT and CDR2 is YYREEE in the germline V gene (reference sequence). DNA for the CDR3: TGTGCCAGCAGCCTGGGACCTCGGGGTGAAGATACGCAGTATTTT. Its translation is CASSLGPRGEDTQYF.

The V gene is TRBV18, the J gene TRBJ1-6, with D perhaps TRBD1 (5 bases). The CDR3 is 17 amino acids. The germline gives CDR1 KGHSH, CDR2 LQKENI. Deletions cut 5 bases from V and 7 bases from J, with 21 bases between. CDR3 residues: CASSGDQLSNANSPLHF. CDR3 nucleotide sequence: TGTGCCAGCTCAGGGGACCAGTTAAGTAATGCCAATTCACCCCTCCACTTT.

This chain uses TRBV2 with TRBJ2-7, with TRBD1 identical over 11 bases. With V trimmed by 4 bases and J by 4 bases, 0 bases remained unmatched. CDR3 length equals 13 residues. Germline CDR1 SNHLY, CDR2 FYNNEI. In DNA form, the CDR3 reads TGTGCCAGCAGTGGGGACAGGGGGTACGAGCAGTACTTC. Translation: CASSGDRGYEQYF.

The rearrangement uses TRBV27 and TRBJ1-2; D perhaps matches TRBD1 (6 bases). The CDR3 is 14 residues long. Trimming removed 2 bases from V and 3 bases from J, with 10 bases in between. CDR1 and CDR2 from the germline V gene are MNHEY and SMNVEV (reference sequence). The CDR3, as DNA: TGTGCCAGCAGTTTAACCAGGGGAGACTATGGCTACACCTTC. Its translation is CASSLTRGDYGYTF.